This is a list of T cell receptor beta chains from one sample in a study of blood T cells in healthy people across ages. TCRdb redid the calling of the 5' RACE reads with MiXCR, one entry per CDR3 protein. The sample yields 1.5 million to 2 million distinct CDR3 sequences, around half seen once. The sample comprised blood. Receptor source: a woman aged 40 to 50 in good health. Both conserved end residues are part of each CDR3. The order of the fields is J gene, clone size, V gene, D gene, CDR3 protein, CDR3 DNA. D genes are given only for firm matches. Clone size appears in some rows only: once, few, many, or a class for an expanded clone.

>TRBJ2-3|few|TRBV9|TRBD1
CASSPEGTGVADTQYF
TGTGCCAGCAGCCCCGAGGGGACAGGGGTCGCAGATACGCAGTATTTT
>TRBJ2-3|.|TRBV5-6|.
CASSPTDLSTDTQYF
TGTGCCAGCAGCCCGACGGACCTAAGCACAGATACGCAGTATTTT
>TRBJ2-1|.|TRBV20-1|TRBD2
CSAAIAGGFVNEQFF
TGCAGTGCCGCGATAGCGGGGGGGTTTGTAAATGAGCAGTTCTTC
>TRBJ2-7|many|TRBV7-2|.
CASSLRQGEQYF
TGTGCCAGCAGCTTAAGGCAGGGCGAGCAGTACTTC
>TRBJ2-7|few|TRBV28|.
CASSLPGTEYEQYF
TGTGCCAGCAGTTTACCGGGGACGGAGTACGAGCAGTACTTC
>TRBJ2-5|few|TRBV29-1|.
CSGTLTQETQYF
TGCAGCGGGACCTTGACCCAAGAGACCCAGTACTTC
>TRBJ1-6|.|TRBV7-2|.
CASSPLIPTPLHF
TGTGCCAGCAGCCCACTTATCCCCACACCCCTCCACTTT
>TRBJ1-2|.|TRBV20-1|.
CSARPPLGRANGYTF
TGCAGTGCTAGACCTCCCTTGGGCAGGGCAAATGGCTACACCTTC
>TRBJ1-6|once|TRBV4-1|.
CASSQEVRGLNSPLHF
TGCGCCAGCAGCCAAGAGGTACGGGGGCTTAATTCACCCCTCCACTTT
>TRBJ1-6|.|TRBV12-3/TRBV12-4|.
CASRGTAYNSPLHF
TGTGCCAGCAGGGGGACCGCCTATAATTCACCCCTCCACTTT
>TRBJ1-1|.|TRBV7-3|.
CASSHGGGMNTEAFF
TGTGCCAGCAGTCACGGAGGGGGAATGAACACTGAAGCTTTCTTT
>TRBJ2-1|.|TRBV6-1|.
CASSTLRHNEQFF
TGTGCCAGCAGTACCCTGAGGCACAATGAGCAGTTCTTC
>TRBJ2-5|few|TRBV7-2|.
CASSLGALGGETQYF
TGTGCCAGCAGCTTAGGGGCCTTGGGGGGCGAGACCCAGTACTTC
>TRBJ2-3|.|TRBV28|TRBD2
CASASGGTDTQYF
TGTGCCAGTGCTAGCGGAGGCACAGATACGCAGTATTTT
>TRBJ2-1|once|TRBV25-1|TRBD1
CASSLGTGNYEQFF
TGTGCCAGCAGTCTGGGGACAGGGAACTACGAGCAGTTCTTC
>TRBJ2-7|.|TRBV4-3|TRBD1
CASSQGSTGAYEQYF
TGCGCCAGCAGCCAAGGTTCGACAGGGGCCTACGAGCAGTACTTC
>TRBJ1-6|.|TRBV7-9|.
CASSKDPRVLHF
TGTGCCAGCAGCAAAGACCCCAGGGTCCTCCACTTT
>TRBJ1-4|.|TRBV6-6|.
CASSYVGGEKLFF
TGTGCCAGCAGTTACGTGGGAGGTGAAAAACTGTTTTTT
>TRBJ2-1|.|TRBV5-5|TRBD1
CASSQQGMEQFF
TGTGCCAGCAGTCAACAGGGGATGGAGCAGTTCTTC
>TRBJ1-2|.|TRBV9|.
CASLSHTGGGYTF
TGTGCCAGCCTGAGTCATACAGGCGGTGGCTACACCTTC
>TRBJ2-1|many|TRBV5-1|TRBD2
CASSLAGGPYEQFF
TGTGCCAGCAGTTTAGCGGGGGGGCCTTATGAGCAGTTCTTC
>TRBJ1-2|.|TRBV7-9|.
CASSLNPGRNYGYTF
TGTGCCAGCAGCTTAAACCCGGGGCGTAACTATGGCTACACCTTC
>TRBJ1-6|few|TRBV20-1|.
CSAEQSINSPLHF
TGCAGTGCTGAGCAGAGTATCAATTCACCCCTCCACTTT
>TRBJ2-6|.|TRBV24-1|TRBD1
CATSLTGAPSGANVLTF
TGTGCCACCAGCCTGACAGGGGCCCCCTCTGGGGCCAACGTCCTGACTTTC
>TRBJ2-5|.|TRBV12-5|.
CASGGTSKETQYF
TGTGCTAGTGGGGGGACATCCAAAGAGACCCAGTACTTC
>TRBJ2-7|.|TRBV6-5|TRBD2
CASSHPGLAGGPYNEQYF
TGTGCCAGCAGTCACCCGGGACTAGCGGGGGGGCCCTACAATGAGCAGTACTTC
>TRBJ1-2|.|TRBV4-3|TRBD1
CASSSGQALGGYTF
TGCGCCAGCAGCTCCGGACAGGCCTTAGGGGGCTACACCTTC
>TRBJ2-3|.|TRBV6-5|TRBD2
CASSPGGAETDTQYF
TGTGCCAGCAGCCCGGGGGGGGCCGAGACAGATACGCAGTATTTT
>TRBJ1-5|.|TRBV7-2|.
CASSSRVGGQPQHF
TGTGCCAGCAGCTCCCGGGTGGGTGGACAGCCCCAGCATTTT
>TRBJ2-2|once|TRBV4-3|TRBD2
CASSTSGGGPNTGELFF
TGCGCCAGCAGCACCTCCGGGGGGGGCCCCAACACCGGGGAGCTGTTTTTT
>TRBJ2-3|few|TRBV4-3|TRBD2
CASSQDRVLAGVQDTQYF
TGCGCCAGCAGCCAAGATCGGGTGCTAGCGGGGGTTCAAGATACGCAGTATTTT
>TRBJ1-2|.|TRBV18|TRBD1
CASSWDRGESYGYTF
TGTGCCAGCTCCTGGGACAGGGGAGAGTCCTATGGCTACACCTTC
>TRBJ2-3|.|TRBV2|.
CASSQDTTSTDTQYF
TGTGCCAGCAGTCAGGACACAACTAGCACAGATACGCAGTATTTT
>TRBJ2-4|many|TRBV20-1|TRBD1
CSARTQGAAKNIQYF
TGCAGTGCTAGGACACAGGGGGCAGCCAAAAACATTCAGTACTTC
>TRBJ1-1|.|TRBV7-2|.
CASSLGGITGAFF
TGTGCCAGCTCCTTGGGGGGGATCACTGGAGCTTTCTTT
>TRBJ2-3|once|TRBV2|.
CASTGAYTDTQYF
TGTGCCAGCACGGGGGCCTACACAGATACGCAGTATTTT
>TRBJ1-1|.|TRBV5-1|.
CASSLKLGQNTEAFF
TGCGCCAGCAGCTTGAAGTTAGGGCAGAACACTGAAGCTTTCTTT
>TRBJ2-3|.|TRBV9|TRBD1
CASSVALGQGSTDTQYF
TGTGCCAGCAGCGTAGCTTTGGGACAGGGGTCCACAGATACGCAGTATTTT
>TRBJ2-6|.|TRBV2|.
CASSEGGRPAGANVLTF
TGTGCCAGCAGTGAAGGTGGGCGTCCGGCGGGGGCCAACGTCCTGACTTTC
>TRBJ2-5|.|TRBV3-1|.
CARSQVSAETKETQYF
TGTGCCCGCAGCCAAGTTAGCGCAGAAACTAAAGAGACCCAGTACTTC
>TRBJ2-5|.|TRBV7-2|TRBD1
CASTDRVSSETQYF
TGTGCCAGCACGGACAGGGTCTCCTCCGAGACCCAGTACTTC
>TRBJ1-1|.|TRBV2|.
CASRQTGLEEAFF
TGTGCCAGCAGGCAGACAGGACTCGAAGAAGCTTTCTTT
>TRBJ2-4|.|TRBV7-2|TRBD2
CASSLGLAGSNIQYF
TGTGCCAGCAGCTTAGGGCTAGCGGGGTCGAACATTCAGTACTTC
>TRBJ2-1|.|TRBV12-3/TRBV12-4|.
CASSRAWGDEQFF
TGTGCCAGCAGTCGGGCCTGGGGAGATGAGCAGTTCTTC
>TRBJ2-4|.|TRBV7-9|.
CASSPTWVALLGGIQYF
TGTGCCAGCAGCCCAACGTGGGTGGCGCTGCTGGGAGGCATTCAGTACTTC
>TRBJ1-4|.|TRBV21-1|.
CASSRGRDRVLRSEKLFF
TGTGCCAGCAGCAGGGGTCGAGACAGGGTGCTTCGGAGTGAAAAACTGTTTTTT
>TRBJ2-7|once|TRBV21-1|.
CASSKMDRVGALYEQYF
TGTGCCAGCAGCAAAATGGACAGGGTTGGGGCCCTCTACGAGCAGTACTTC
>TRBJ2-7|.|TRBV20-1|.
CSVMVVGEQYF
TGCAGTGTAATGGTGGTAGGCGAGCAGTACTTC
>TRBJ2-1|.|TRBV12-3/TRBV12-4|TRBD2
CASSRLANGRNEQFF
TGTGCCAGCAGTCGACTAGCAAATGGGCGCAATGAGCAGTTCTTC
>TRBJ2-3|.|TRBV5-1|TRBD2
CASSPPGGGRGGTQYF
TGCGCCAGCAGCCCCCCAGGCGGGGGGCGAGGAGGTACGCAGTATTTT
>TRBJ2-3|many|TRBV12-3/TRBV12-4|TRBD2
CASSETSADTQYF
TGTGCCAGCAGTGAGACTAGCGCAGATACGCAGTATTTT
>TRBJ2-5|.|TRBV5-6|.
CASSLPGDNEQYF
TGTGCCAGCAGCTTGCCAGGGGACAATGAGCAGTACTTC
>TRBJ2-5|few|TRBV7-8|.
CASSYRQSQETQYF
TGTGCCAGCAGCTACCGACAGTCCCAAGAGACCCAGTACTTC
>TRBJ2-3|many|TRBV20-1|.
CSARPYHPDTQYF
TGCAGTGCTAGACCCTACCACCCAGATACGCAGTATTTT
>TRBJ2-1|.|TRBV6-1|.
CASSQKPTWSSYNEQFF
TGTGCCAGCAGCCAAAAACCAACTTGGAGCTCCTACAATGAGCAGTTCTTC
>TRBJ2-3|few|TRBV27|.
CASSSYLDTQYF
TGTGCCAGCAGTTCATACCTAGATACGCAGTATTTT
>TRBJ2-7|few|TRBV20-1|.
CSAAGDSYEQYF
TGCAGTGCTGCAGGGGACTCCTACGAGCAGTACTTC
>TRBJ2-5|.|TRBV20-1|.
CSASSADRMETQYF
TGCAGTGCTTCGTCCGCCGACAGGATGGAGACCCAGTACTTC
>TRBJ2-7|few|TRBV29-1|.
CSGWDNEQYF
TGCAGCGGGTGGGACAATGAGCAGTACTTC
>TRBJ2-6|few|TRBV5-1|.
CASSWVWGSGANVLTF
TGCGCCAGCAGTTGGGTTTGGGGGTCTGGGGCCAACGTCCTGACTTTC